This T cell receptor beta chain was captured in a study of tumor-infiltrating lymphocytes in primary liver carcinoma. Study-wide context: Between about 4 and 11 cm across, the tumors were all of stage T1-T3 N0M0. Regarding the study as a whole: With p = 0.039, the top-250-clone fraction in tumors significantly exceeded that in blood.

The CDR3 sequence is 15 residues long. The germline CDR1 and CDR2 sequences are LGHNA and YSLEER. A remark on this clonotype: Its antigen is not identified. The junction and the germline gene differ at one end; a read error may be behind it.

Unsorted whole blood supplied the RNA, and germline DNA was extracted too. Preoperatively, peripheral blood was drawn, 4 to 4.5 milliliters in total. The authors made TCR beta cDNA from about 500 ng total RNA with a constant-region primer. Library construction for TCR beta comprised three nested multiplex PCR rounds performed with slightly modified ARM-PCR. Researchers ran the first two PCR rounds for approximately 9 cycles each with TRBV1-TRBV30 forward primers and a C-beta reverse primer. TCRdb re-called the multiplex PCR reads with MiXCR, one entry per CDR3 protein. The table lists about 330,000 distinct CDR3 sequences, almost 65% of them singletons.

Sequencing was carried out using peripheral blood. This receptor was identified in a man in his forties with primary liver carcinoma and hepatitis B virus infection. This chain links TRBV4-3 with TRBJ1-5; D is perhaps TRBD1 (5 bases). The CDR3 region is CASSQVWGLSQPQHF. DNA of the CDR3: TGCGCCAGCAGCCAAGTCTGGGGCCTCAGTCAGCCCCAACATTTT.